A selection of T cell receptor beta chains follows, all from one sample in a study of cytomegalovirus exposure and HLA in healthy donors. Some clones are missing from TCRdb's copy, which holds only in-frame ones; the method was immunoSEQ multiplex PCR. The table has about 160,000 clones, about 75% seen once. The sequenced sample was PBMCs. The receptors derive from a female donor in good health and CMV-seronegative. Both conserved end residues are part of each CDR3. A D gene is named only where the DNA matches it firmly. Some rows mark clone size as missing; the rest say once, few, many or name a class of expanded clone.

v_call,d_call,j_call,clone_size,cdr3_nt,cdr3_aa
TRBV6-1,NA,TRBJ2-5,few,TGTGCCAGCAACCTGGACTTGCAAGAGACCCAGTACTTC,CASNLDLQETQYF
TRBV18,TRBD1,TRBJ1-5,NA,TGTGCCAGCTCACCGGGACAGGGGGGAACTCAGCCCCAGCATTTT,CASSPGQGGTQPQHF
TRBV6-5,NA,TRBJ1-4,NA,TGTGCCACTAAACAGGTCGTAACTAATGAAAAACTGTTTTTT,CATKQVVTNEKLFF
TRBV11-2,NA,TRBJ1-2,NA,TGTGCCAGCAGCTTAGTCGTTAATGTGGGGCACACCTTC,CASSLVVNVGHTF
TRBV9,TRBD2,TRBJ2-5,NA,TGTGCCAGCAGCGTTGATAGCGGGGTAAAGGAGACCCAGTACTTC,CASSVDSGVKETQYF
TRBV5-1,NA,TRBJ1-3,NA,TGCGCCAGCTTTAACGGACAGTCCTCTGGAAACACCATATATTTT,CASFNGQSSGNTIYF
TRBV6-5,TRBD1,TRBJ1-1,NA,TGTGCCAGCAGGAGCGCAGGGGGCTGGCTCACTGAAGCTTTCTTT,CASRSAGGWLTEAFF
TRBV5-6,NA,TRBJ1-1,NA,TGTGCCAGCATAAGCTTAGGACAATTCGGGACTGAAGCTTTCTTT,CASISLGQFGTEAFF
TRBV5-4,NA,TRBJ2-3,NA,TGTGCCAGCAGCTTGGACATCGGAGGGGATACGCAGTATTTT,CASSLDIGGDTQYF
TRBV5-1,TRBD2,TRBJ2-1,NA,TGCGCCAGCAGCTTGGCGGGACTAGCGGGAGAGGTTAGAAATGAGCAGTTCTTC,CASSLAGLAGEVRNEQFF
TRBV5-1,TRBD1,TRBJ2-2,NA,TGCGCCAGCAGCAGATTGACAGGGGGGGACGGGGAGCTGTTTTTT,CASSRLTGGDGELFF
TRBV11-2,TRBD1,TRBJ2-7,NA,TGTGCCAGCGGGGACAGACTGAGCTACGAGCAGTACTTC,CASGDRLSYEQYF
TRBV6-5,NA,TRBJ2-1,NA,TGTGCCAGCAGTTACCACCGGGACACCCCGGAGGTCTTC,CASSYHRDTPEVF
TRBV5-6,NA,TRBJ1-2,NA,TGTGCCAGCAGCCCTAACAGGGTTGGCGGCTACACCTTC,CASSPNRVGGYTF
TRBV6-4,NA,TRBJ1-1,NA,TGTGCCAGCCTTCCAGAGGGCACTGAAGCTTTCTTT,CASLPEGTEAFF
TRBV28,NA,TRBJ2-7,NA,TGTGCCAGCAGTATTCTTACCGGCGAGCAGTACTTC,CASSILTGEQYF
TRBV9,NA,TRBJ1-2,NA,TGTGCCAGCAGCGCGGTCGGGGGGGGCGGCTACACCTTC,CASSAVGGGGYTF
TRBV6-1,TRBD1,TRBJ1-3,NA,TGTGCCAGCAGTGAATATCGAGGACAGGGGAACACCATATATTTT,CASSEYRGQGNTIYF
TRBV18,NA,TRBJ1-1,NA,TGTGCCAGCTCACTTCGAGGATTGGACACTGAAGCTTTCTTT,CASSLRGLDTEAFF
TRBV7-9,NA,TRBJ1-1,NA,TGTGCCAGCAGCTTAAGGGGTATAGCTGAAGCTTTCTTT,CASSLRGIAEAFF
TRBV7-9,TRBD1,TRBJ2-7,NA,TGTGCCAGCCGGGACAGGGGGTCCGAGCAGTACTTC,CASRDRGSEQYF
TRBV5-4,TRBD1,TRBJ2-1,few,TGTGCCAGCAGCTTGTACGGGACAGTTCTCAATGAGCAGTTCTTC,CASSLYGTVLNEQFF
TRBV5-4,TRBD2,TRBJ2-5,NA,TGTGCCAGCAGCTTGGAACTAGCGCAAGAGACCCAGTACTTC,CASSLELAQETQYF
TRBV5-1,NA,TRBJ2-2,NA,TGCGCCAGCAGCTTGGTAGTGGGAGAGACCGGGGAGCTGTTTTTT,CASSLVVGETGELFF
TRBV13,TRBD2,TRBJ2-6,NA,TGTGCCAGCAGCTTGGGGGGGTCTGGGGCCAACGTCCTGACTTTC,CASSLGGSGANVLTF